The 16 T cell receptor beta chains reported below all come from one sample, sequenced in a study of blood T cell repertoires in COVID-19. Sequencing used immunoSEQ multiplex PCR; TCRdb keeps in-frame clones, though not all of them. The table lists nearly 110,000 clones, less than 90% of them singletons. The sample was peripheral blood. The source is a human donor in a cohort sampled during active COVID-19.

The CDR3 is CASRDNSGDVTGELFF. In nucleotides, the CDR3 is TGTGCCAGCAGAGATAACTCGGGGGACGTCACCGGGGAGCTGTTTTTT. The V gene is TRBV2, the J gene TRBJ2-2; perhaps TRBD2 as D (6 bases). The CDR3 covers 16 residues. V shed 6 bases and J shed 4 bases, with 18 bases lying between them. The germline gives CDR1 SNHLY, CDR2 FYNNEI.

The CDR3 loop is CASSPGQGHQPQHF. Here the CDR3 DNA reads TGTGCCAGCAGCCCCGGACAGGGCCATCAGCCCCAGCATTTT. V is TRBV11-2 and J is TRBJ1-5; 8 nucleotides line up with TRBD1. Germline trimming cut 5 bases from V and 5 bases from J; bases unmatched to any gene: 5. CDR1 SGHAT and CDR2 FQNNGV come from the germline V gene. This CDR3 contains 14 residues.

The V and J genes are TRBV10-3 and TRBJ1-3; D may be TRBD1 (6 bases). The CDR3 has 15 residues. Germline assignment: CDR1 ENHRY and CDR2 SYGVKD. Between the trimmed V and J ends, which lost 5 bases and 0 bases, there was a span of 11 bases. The CDR3 nucleotides read TGTGCCATCAGTTTGACAGGACACTCTGGAAACACCATATATTTT. It is translated as CAISLTGHSGNTIYF.

The genes are TRBV18 and TRBJ1-4; perhaps TRBD1 as D (6 bases). The V gene lost 5 bases and the J gene lost 5 bases, with 12 bases spanning the gap. The germline CDR1 and CDR2 sequences are KGHSH and LQKENI. The CDR3 totals 14 residues. CDR3 amino acids: CASSLKTGNEKLFF. CDR3 bases: TGTGCCAGCTCATTGAAGACAGGAAATGAAAAACTGTTTTTT.

The chain links TRBV5-1 to TRBJ1-6; perhaps TRBD1 as D (6 bases). This CDR3 is 16 amino acids long. Germline loops: CDR1 SGHRS, CDR2 YFSETQ. Trimming took 4 bases from V and 9 from J, leaving 20 bases between them. The CDR3 DNA reads as TGCGCCAGCAGCGCCCTGGGAGGGGACATAGGTTCACCCCTCCACTTT. This gives the protein CASSALGGDIGSPLHF.

The chain links TRBV6-2 or TRBV6-3 to TRBJ1-1; 7 nucleotides align to TRBD1. Germline V gene data show CDR1 as MNHEY and CDR2 as SVGEGT. With V trimmed by 1 base and J by 4 bases, 6 bases remained unmatched. There are 15 residues in the CDR3. The CDR3 region is CASSYLRQGRTEAFF. The CDR3 DNA is TGTGCCAGCAGTTACTTACGACAGGGCCGCACTGAAGCTTTCTTT.

The V call is TRBV28, the J call TRBJ1-1; D perhaps matches TRBD1 (6 bases). The CDR3 totals 17 residues. The germline gives CDR1 MDHEN, CDR2 SYDVKM. Between the trimmed V and J ends, which lost 1 base and 1 base, there was a span of 16 bases. As DNA, the CDR3 is TGTGCCAGCAGTTTATTTGGCGGGGGCGCAACGAACACTGAAGCTTTCTTT. It is translated as CASSLFGGGATNTEAFF.

This chain uses TRBV5-1 with TRBJ1-6; D might be TRBD1 (6 bases). Trimming removed 3 bases from V and 3 bases from J, with 13 bases in between. Germline V gene sequence: CDR1 SGHRS, CDR2 YFSETQ. CDR3 size: 16 residues. In nucleotides, the CDR3 is TGCGCCAGCAGCTCTGATCCGGACAGCTATAATTCACCCCTCCACTTT. Amino acids: CASSSDPDSYNSPLHF.

This clone has just a few counts. The rearrangement links TRBV27 to TRBJ1-3, with 8 bases lining up with TRBD1. Trimming cost V 10 bases and J 2 bases; bases outside gene matches: 4. The CDR3 has 13 amino acids. Germline-derived CDR1 and CDR2 are MNHEY and SMNVEV (reference sequence). The CDR3 DNA reads TGTGCCACTTCAGGGGGCGCTGGAAACACCATATATTTT. Its protein product is CATSGGAGNTIYF.

This chain joins TRBV9 and TRBJ1-5; TRBD1 aligns across 7 bases. CDR1 and CDR2 from the germline V gene are SGDLS and YYNGEE. V gave up 0 bases and J gave up 3 bases; unmatched junction bases: 6. The CDR3 consists of 16 residues. Here the CDR3 DNA reads TGTGCCAGCAGCGTAGATGAAGGGGGCTACAATCAGCCCCAGCATTTT. Translation gives CASSVDEGGYNQPQHF.

The chain couples TRBV6-6 to TRBJ2-1; 10 nucleotides agree with TRBD2. This CDR3 has 16 residues. Germline values: CDR1 MNHNY, CDR2 SVGAGI (reference sequence). V shed 5 bases, J shed 6 bases, and the junction held 10 bases outside the gene matches. DNA of the CDR3: TGTGCCAGCAGTCGAAGCGGGAGGGCCCCCGGCAATGAGCAGTTCTTC. Its protein is CASSRSGRAPGNEQFF.

The V gene is TRBV7-9, the J gene TRBJ1-1; the match to TRBD1 covers 10 bases. The CDR3 totals 18 residues. J gave up 1 base and V 4 bases, and 12 bases lay outside the gene matches. Germline values: CDR1 SEHNR, CDR2 FQNEAQ (reference sequence). DNA for the CDR3: TGTGCCAGCAGCTCGCCAATCGACAGGGGGCTCAGGAACACTGAAGCTTTCTTT. Encoded protein: CASSSPIDRGLRNTEAFF.

The V call is TRBV7-3, the J call TRBJ2-2; 9 positions agree with TRBD2. Looked up from germline, CDR1 is SGHTA and CDR2 is FQGTGA. V lost 5 bases and J lost 0; bases outside the gene matches: 4. The CDR3 spans 16 residues. The CDR3 is CASSLTSGANTGELFF. The CDR3 nucleotides read TGTGCCAGCAGCCTGACTAGCGGAGCGAACACCGGGGAGCTGTTTTTT.

The chain is built from TRBV27 and TRBJ2-1; a weak D match, TRBD2 (6 bases). The CDR3 contains 16 residues. From germline, CDR1 is MNHEY and CDR2 SMNVEV (reference sequence). Trimming removed 2 bases from V and 0 bases from J, with 11 bases in between. The CDR3 is CASSLRRGSSYNEQFF. The CDR3 bases are TGTGCCAGCAGTTTAAGACGGGGGAGCTCCTACAATGAGCAGTTCTTC.

V usage is TRBV18 and J usage is TRBJ2-7, with unresolved D. The V end was cut by 0 bases, the J end by 3 bases, with 6 bases between. This CDR3 contains 13 residues. Germline lookup yields CDR1 KGHSH and CDR2 LQKENI. Here the CDR3 DNA reads TGTGCCAGCTCACCACCGAGTAGCTACGAGCAGTACTTC. This sequence encodes CASSPPSSYEQYF.

The V call is TRBV19, the J call TRBJ1-2; no clear D gene. V gave up 4 bases and J gave up 2 bases, with 8 bases separating them. CDR1 is LNHDA and CDR2 is SQIVND in the germline V gene (reference sequence). The CDR3 has 13 residues. The CDR3 nucleotides are TGTGCCAGTAGTAACGCCAGGAACTATGGCTACACCTTC. It encodes CASSNARNYGYTF.